A selection of T cell receptor beta chains follows, all from one sample in a study of cytomegalovirus exposure and HLA in healthy donors. The method was immunoSEQ multiplex PCR; TCRdb's version includes in-frame clones alone and lacks a portion of them. Among approximately 170,000 clones listed, 70% to 80% were seen once. What was sequenced was PBMCs. Every receptor here comes from a woman between 25 and 40 years old in good health and CMV-seropositive. CDR3s include the opening cysteine and the closing phenylalanine or tryptophan. A D gene is named only where the DNA matches it firmly. Part of the rows lack a size; the others show once, few, many or a class for expanded clones.

j_call | v_call | clone_size | d_call | cdr3_nt | cdr3_aa
TRBJ2-5 | TRBV7-9 | NA | TRBD1 | TGTGCCAGCAGCTTAGAGACAGGGGGCCGGGAGACCCAGTACTTC | CASSLETGGRETQYF
TRBJ2-7 | TRBV6-1 | once | TRBD1 | TGTGCCAGCAGTAGACAGGGATACGAGCAGTACTTC | CASSRQGYEQYF
TRBJ2-6 | TRBV29-1 | few | NA | TGCAGCGTGACAGGTGGCTCTGGGGCCAACGTCCTGACTTTC | CSVTGGSGANVLTF
TRBJ2-3 | TRBV11-2 | many | NA | TGTGCCAGCAGCGGATCCGGGGGTACGCAGTATTTT | CASSGSGGTQYF
TRBJ1-1 | TRBV6-5 | few | TRBD1 | TGTGCCAGCAGTTACCAGGGGGCCGGGCAGACCACTGAAGCTTTCTTT | CASSYQGAGQTTEAFF
TRBJ2-2 | TRBV27 | NA | NA | TGTGCCAGCAGTTTACGGGGTTACACCGGGGAGCTGTTTTTT | CASSLRGYTGELFF
TRBJ2-3 | TRBV5-5 | few | NA | TGTGCCAGCAGTACCGATCCAGGGGGCACAGATACGCAGTATTTT | CASSTDPGGTDTQYF
TRBJ1-1 | TRBV7-8 | NA | TRBD1 | TGTGCCAGCAGCTTAAGGACAGGGGGCCTCACTACTGAAGCTTTCTTT | CASSLRTGGLTTEAFF
TRBJ2-4 | TRBV5-4 | once | TRBD2 | TGTGCCAGCAGCTTGGCCCCTAGCGGGAGTATTAAAAACATTCAGTACTTC | CASSLAPSGSIKNIQYF
TRBJ1-1 | TRBV4-2 | NA | TRBD1 | TGTGCCAGCAGCCAAAAATCAACCGGGACAGCTGAATTCACTGAAGCTTTCTTT | CASSQKSTGTAEFTEAFF
TRBJ2-1 | TRBV6-6 | few | TRBD2 | TGTGCCAGCACCTACCGGGGGGGGGCCTGGGGTGAGCAGTTCTTC | CASTYRGGAWGEQFF
TRBJ1-1 | TRBV2 | NA | TRBD1 | TGTGCCAGCAGGCCCGACAGGGGGCGAGTGAACACTGAAGCTTTCTTT | CASRPDRGRVNTEAFF
TRBJ2-1 | TRBV7-8 | NA | TRBD1 | TGTGCCAGCAGCTTCTGGGACAGGGTGAATGAGCAGTTCTTC | CASSFWDRVNEQFF
TRBJ2-7 | TRBV4-3 | NA | NA | TGCGCCAGCCCGCGCGCCTACGAGCAGTACTTC | CASPRAYEQYF
TRBJ2-7 | TRBV5-6 | NA | TRBD1 | TGTGCCAGCAGCTTCGGGACAGGGGGCAACCACGAGCAGTACTTC | CASSFGTGGNHEQYF
TRBJ2-5 | TRBV28 | NA | TRBD1 | TGTGCCAGCAGTTCACGGGACAGGGGATTCCAAGAGACCCAGTACTTC | CASSSRDRGFQETQYF
TRBJ1-1 | TRBV25-1 | NA | NA | TGTGCCAGCAGTGAATCGAGAGGGGAGGTTACTGAAGCTTTCTTT | CASSESRGEVTEAFF
TRBJ2-7 | TRBV5-1 | NA | NA | TGCGCCAGCAGCGTGACTAGTCGCTCCCACGAGCAGTACTTC | CASSVTSRSHEQYF
TRBJ2-1 | TRBV7-9 | NA | TRBD2 | TGTGCCAGCAGCTTATTTGACAAGCGGGAGGACGAAGTCTTC | CASSLFDKREDEVF
TRBJ1-5 | TRBV7-2 | once | TRBD1 | TGTGCCAGCAGCCCCGCCCCGGGACAGGCATATTATAGCAATCAGCCCCAGCATTTT | CASSPAPGQAYYSNQPQHF
TRBJ2-1 | TRBV5-1 | NA | TRBD1 | TGCGCCAGCAGCTTGATAGTGACAGGGTCCAATGAGCAGTTCTTC | CASSLIVTGSNEQFF
TRBJ2-1 | TRBV5-5 | few | NA | TGTGCCAGCAGCTTTGGGGGCAAGTGGGATAATGAGCAGTTCTTC | CASSFGGKWDNEQFF
TRBJ2-7 | TRBV19 | NA | NA | TGTGCCAGTAGTATGAATTCCCCGGCAGGGTCCTACGAGCAGTACTTC | CASSMNSPAGSYEQYF
TRBJ1-1 | TRBV7-9 | few | TRBD1 | TGTGCCAGCAGCCCCGGGACCGGGACAGTCGGTTTCTTT | CASSPGTGTVGFF
TRBJ2-5 | TRBV4-3 | once | NA | TGCGCCAGCAGCCGAATTACAGGGATCCAAGAGACCCAGTACTTC | CASSRITGIQETQYF
TRBJ1-4 | TRBV7-9 | NA | TRBD1 | TGTGCCAGCAGCCCGGTGCTTACAGGGGGCGATGAAAAACTGTTTTTT | CASSPVLTGGDEKLFF
TRBJ1-2 | TRBV7-8 | NA | TRBD1 | TGTGCCAGCAGCTTAGCTGGACAGGGCTATGGCTACACCTTC | CASSLAGQGYGYTF
TRBJ1-4 | TRBV6-6 | NA | NA | TGTGCCAGCAGTTACGGGATGGGGCCTAATGAAAAACTGTTTTTT | CASSYGMGPNEKLFF
TRBJ2-7 | TRBV7-9 | few | TRBD2 | TGTGCCAGCAGCTCGAGGTCTTTAGCGGGAGCCTACGAGCAGTACTTC | CASSSRSLAGAYEQYF
TRBJ1-5 | TRBV19 | NA | NA | TGTGCCAGTAGATCAGGATTTGACAGTAGCAATCAGCCCCAGCATTTT | CASRSGFDSSNQPQHF
TRBJ1-6 | TRBV2 | NA | TRBD1 | TGTGCCAGCAGTGCCGGACAGGGGAGGAATTCACCCCTCCACTTT | CASSAGQGRNSPLHF
TRBJ2-7 | TRBV7-9 | NA | TRBD1 | TGTGCCAGCAGCTTAAAGGGTGGACAGGCCGAGTACTTC | CASSLKGGQAEYF
TRBJ2-1 | TRBV28 | NA | TRBD1 | TGTGCCAGCAGCCCCCAGGGACAGGGCTACAATGAGCAGTTCTTC | CASSPQGQGYNEQFF
TRBJ2-6 | TRBV5-6 | NA | TRBD1 | TGTGCCAGCAGCTCATTGGACAGGGAGTCTGGGGCCAACGTCCTGACTTTC | CASSSLDRESGANVLTF
TRBJ2-1 | TRBV15 | few | NA | TGTGCCACCACCGCGGCAGGTGGACTTTACAATGAGCAGTTCTTC | CATTAAGGLYNEQFF
TRBJ2-5 | TRBV9 | NA | NA | TGTGCCAGCAGCGCACTAAAGGAAGAGACCCAGTACTTC | CASSALKEETQYF
TRBJ1-2 | TRBV19 | NA | TRBD1 | TGTGCCAGTAGTATAGCCGGACAGGGGGCCGGCTACACCTTC | CASSIAGQGAGYTF
TRBJ2-7 | TRBV30 | NA | TRBD1 | TGTGCCTGGAATTATGAGACAGGGGTCTACGAGCAGTACTTC | CAWNYETGVYEQYF
TRBJ1-1 | TRBV5-4 | NA | NA | TGTGCCAGCAGCCCGATCGGCAGGCCAATACCTTTTAACACTGAAGCTTTCTTT | CASSPIGRPIPFNTEAFF
TRBJ1-1 | TRBV4-1 | few | NA | TGCGCCAGCAGCCAAGAACGGGGGATCCCTGAAGCTTTCTTT | CASSQERGIPEAFF
TRBJ2-7 | TRBV10-1 | NA | TRBD1 | TGCGCCAGCAGTGACGGGACAGGAGACGAGCAGTACTTC | CASSDGTGDEQYF
TRBJ2-7 | TRBV6-1 | NA | NA | TGTGCCAGCAGTGAATCGTCCGAGCAGTACTTC | CASSESSEQYF
TRBJ1-2 | TRBV27 | NA | NA | TGTGCCAGCAGTTTAATGAGGGCCGAGCATAACTATGGCTACACCTTC | CASSLMRAEHNYGYTF
TRBJ2-2 | TRBV9 | NA | TRBD2 | TGTGCCAGCAGCTTAGGGACTAGCGGGAGGCGGGTGACCGGGGAGCTGTTTTTT | CASSLGTSGRRVTGELFF
TRBJ1-3 | TRBV5-1 | NA | TRBD1 | TGCGCCAGTAGTTCCGGGACAGGGGGACATACGGGAAACACCATATATTTT | CASSSGTGGHTGNTIYF
TRBJ1-4 | TRBV5-4 | once | NA | TGTGCCAGCAGCTTGGATCGGGGGGCGTCTAATGAAAAACTGTTTTTT | CASSLDRGASNEKLFF
TRBJ2-1 | TRBV27 | NA | NA | TGTGCCAGCAGTTTATGGTCAGGGGAGCAGTTCTTC | CASSLWSGEQFF
TRBJ1-2 | TRBV9 | NA | NA | TGTGCCAGCAGCGTAAAGCCTTTGGGAGGAGATGGCTACACCTTC | CASSVKPLGGDGYTF
TRBJ1-2 | TRBV19 | once | NA | TGTGCCAGTACCCGGACGGGGAATGGCTACACCTTC | CASTRTGNGYTF
TRBJ2-3 | TRBV5-1 | NA | NA | TGCGCCAGCAGCCAAGCGGTGAGCACAGATACGCAGTATTTT | CASSQAVSTDTQYF
TRBJ1-1 | TRBV25-1 | NA | NA | TGTGCCAGCAGTGAAAGGCACATCAGGAACACTGAAGCTTCCTTT | CASSERHIRNTEASF
TRBJ2-1 | TRBV9 | NA | TRBD2 | TGTGCCAGCAGCCCGAGACTAGCGGGAGTCCTTATGGGGTCCTACAATGAGCAGTTCTTC | CASSPRLAGVLMGSYNEQFF
TRBJ2-5 | TRBV2 | NA | NA | TGTGCCAGCAGTGAACCTAGTAGGAGGGAGACCCAGTACTTC | CASSEPSRRETQYF
TRBJ2-7 | TRBV10-2 | few | NA | TGCGCCAGCAGTGAGTCAACAGTCTACGAGCAGTACTTC | CASSESTVYEQYF
TRBJ1-4 | TRBV6-6 | few | NA | TGTGCCAGCAGTTCCAGTGAGTGGGGGCCTAATGAAAAACTGTTTTTT | CASSSSEWGPNEKLFF
TRBJ1-5 | TRBV18 | once | NA | TGTGCCAGCTCACCCGACTCCTACAGGGAGCCCCAGCATTTT | CASSPDSYREPQHF
TRBJ2-1 | TRBV27 | NA | TRBD2 | TGTGCCAGCAGTCTTCTAGCGGGAGGCCTTAATGAGCAGTTCTTC | CASSLLAGGLNEQFF
TRBJ2-7 | TRBV27 | NA | TRBD1 | TGTGCCAGCAGTCAGCGGGACAGGGGTTACGAGCAGTACTTC | CASSQRDRGYEQYF
TRBJ2-3 | TRBV5-1 | NA | TRBD1 | TGCGCCAGCAGCGCCGGGACAGGGGGTTCGGTAGATACGCAGTATTTT | CASSAGTGGSVDTQYF
TRBJ1-5 | TRBV30 | NA | NA | TGTGCCTGGAGCGAGGGTTTGGATCAGCCCCAGCATTTT | CAWSEGLDQPQHF